Detailed here is one TCR beta chain. It has no known antigen specificity. No quality values exist for individual bases; no much larger clone is one base distant. The cysteine opens and the phenylalanine closes a CDR3 of 15 amino acids. This entry keeps only the CDR3 DNA: 45 bases, framed from base 1. CDR1 and CDR2 (SEHNR, FQNEAQ) derive from the germline V gene (reference sequence). V is trimmed back by 5 bases and J by 3 bases, and the junction contains 8 bases that no gene match accounts for. Library construction relied on the immunoSEQ multiplex PCR assay. For the multiplex PCR, a mixture combining 60 forward primers for TCR Vbeta segments and 13 reverse primers for TCR Jbeta segments was used. The CDR3 region of rearranged TCR beta genes was amplified from genomic DNA with a multiplex PCR assay. Amplified TCR beta libraries were sequenced as 87-base-pair reads on the Illumina HiSeq System. As for the original processing: A later analysis tallied 75 million to 95 million unique TCR beta chains across the 660 or so repertoires, and some 10 million of those chains were shared by two or more donors. Raw reads were error-corrected and collapsed into unique sequences with a nearest-neighbor algorithm that merged closely related sequences to remove PCR and sequencing errors. Alignment of CDR3 sequences to IMGT reference sequences was used to assign V, D and J gene segments. Each retained sequence needed at least a six-nucleotide match to both a V gene segment and a J gene segment. Rearrangements were called productive when the CDR3 lacked stop codons and stayed in frame with V and J; all others were non-productive. CDR3 was defined by IMGT convention, running from the second conserved V-encoded cysteine to the conserved J-encoded phenylalanine. The earlier analysis of about 610 of the donors excluded sequences that lacked an unambiguous match to a single V gene segment. An earlier analysis of a few hundred of the donors called V segments functional above 56.7% productive rearrangements and segregating when the between-donor standard deviation exceeded 5%. To diagnose cytomegalovirus status from the catalog of TCR beta chain sequences, a statistical classification framework was built. In a later analysis, V and J genes were assigned by comparing TCR nucleotide sequences against IMGT/GENE-DB human TR gene sequences. A later analysis assigned CDR3 sequences and most-parsimonious VDJ recombination scenarios with the TCRdist pipeline. In a later analysis, every TCR beta chain was defined by the combination of its CDR3 amino acid sequence and its V-gene family, and reads without a unique V-gene family were dropped. To address suspected cross-contamination and a sequencing artifact, a later analysis removed under 600 highly shared, low-generation-probability nucleotide sequences. A later analysis calculated a clonal expansion index for each public chain from normalized within-repertoire ranks of inferred template counts. In a later analysis, generation probabilities were computed with a VDJ recombination model fitted to out-of-frame rearrangements, and the resulting probabilities were checked against IGoR. A later analysis scored TCR-TCR, TCR-HLA and TCR-CMV co-occurrence with hypergeometric tests, applying a repertoire-size bias correction to TCR pairs. In a later analysis, false discovery rates were estimated by permuting HLA or CMV assignments 20 times. In a later analysis, co-occurring TCRs were grouped using DBSCAN, with TCRdist sequence similarity added in when clustering inside HLA-allele-positive subsets. Repertoires with fewer than 30,000 or more than 120,000 public chains, plus five repertoires with anomalous nucleotide sharing, were excluded from co-occurrence clustering. What TCRdb holds here is the immuneACCESS table cut down to in-frame rearrangements. Part of the clones is not present; checked against another copy, under half of the missing clones reflect an unresolved V gene, and the others are unexplained. That table supplies the V and J calls and clone size; D and trimming were determined from the DNA. The sample has roughly 120,000 clones on record, 78% of them singletons. Of the sample, 3.3% is held by the ten largest clones.

The cohort consisted of 670 or so healthy bone marrow donors. Cohort members were all nominally healthy when sampled, although unrecorded immune exposures were likely present. The donor tested CMV seropositive and was one of the 289 seropositive cohort members. Every donor gave a peripheral blood sample, and the peripheral blood mononuclear cells from that sample were used for TCR beta sequencing. Genomic DNA was extracted from the blood cell samples with the Qiagen DNeasy Blood Extraction Kit. This entry belongs to a study of cytomegalovirus exposure and HLA in healthy donors (dated by TCRdb to the late 2010s). As for the study more broadly: An earlier analysis of approximately 590 of the donors reported roughly 300 Gb of sequence data and roughly 100 million unique TCR beta sequences from about 200 million T cells. Among several hundred genotyped donors of the cohort, an average of approximately 240,000 unique TCR beta nucleotide sequences was sequenced per donor, of which 15% to 20% were non-productive. The study was designed to test whether signatures of past pathogen exposure could be identified by cataloging public T cell receptors. Four or five DR-DQ haplotypes were handled as single units for association and clustering, since linkage in the cohort was strong. A later analysis re-examined previously published TCR beta repertoires from roughly 650 donors and added high-resolution HLA genotyping to investigate patterns of TCR occurrence. The study used immunosequencing to profile the T cell repertoires of about 670 subjects and linked those repertoires to cytomegalovirus serostatus. In addition to the first cohort of 666 subjects, a separate validation cohort of approximately 110 different subjects was used. The number of typed donors differed by locus: about 629-630 for A, B, C, DRB1 and DQB1; some 500 for DQA1; some 590 for DPA1; and about 470 for DPB1. Rather than drawing on any new phenotypic data, the later analysis identified candidate immune exposures from TCR beta sequences and the way those sequences occurred across donors. Alongside the repertoire data, information on donor age, sex, ethnicity and CMV serostatus was compiled. Both class I and class II loci were covered by HLA typing, at four-digit resolution. All discovery cohort repertoires had been generated using a single sequencing platform. An early release that covered about 600 HLA-typed donors contained approximately 290 gigabases of sequencing data and some 87 million unique TCR sequences. A later genetic analysis used genome-wide SNP genotypes for about 55% of the 666 donors, treating that subset as a discovery cohort. Of the roughly 410 genotyped donors, 75% to 85% were placed in the genetic ancestry cluster associated with self-reported Caucasian donors. An earlier analysis of several hundred of the donors applied high-throughput TCR beta sequencing to assess whether each TCR beta V gene segment acted as functional or pseudogenic. High-throughput TCR immunosequencing, statistical association of individual TCRs with disease status, and machine learning were combined to predict cytomegalovirus infection status. General findings and caveats noted by the study authors: In a later analysis, some 18,000 TCR beta sequences were associated with specific HLA alleles at a false discovery rate of 0.05. The cohort was sequenced for TCR beta chains only, and without alpha or paired-chain data the features that could be detected were limited. Linkage disequilibrium might explain the correlated functional status among segregating V segments, but an unknown experimental factor could not be excluded. A further reported finding was that TCR beta sequences accurately predicted the HLA-A and HLA-B alleles for most subjects in the first cohort. The earlier analysis of 587 of the donors excluded 15 to 20 rarely observed V segments, including chromosome 9 orphons, because counts were too low. A later analysis reported that several top co-occurrence clusters appeared linked to parvovirus B19, influenza, CMV and Epstein-Barr virus. For the cohort, immune exposure information was limited to CMV serostatus. A cluster of highly shared sequence variants was judged likely to represent a technical artifact of the sequencing pipeline. The authors suggested that the approach could potentially be extended to other disease states and immunological phenotypes. In vitro tests confirmed that a few of the cytomegalovirus-associated TCR beta chains recognize cytomegalovirus antigens. HLA typing was unavailable for some donors at each locus, so association tests used only the typed subset. Compared with the 666-donor mean, donors in an Asian-associated ancestry cluster had fewer N-insertions in productive TCRs, according to a later genetic analysis. In an earlier analysis of approximately 590 of the donors, most TCR beta V segments appeared in productive rearrangements about 90% or about 30% of the time, broadly matching IMGT annotations. Cytomegalovirus status was reported to be diagnosed by the classifier with high specificity and sensitivity in both the original and validation cohorts. V-gene and J-gene trimming of TCR beta chains was associated with a missense DCLRE1C variant in a later genetic analysis, and the association was replicated in an independent cohort. Some IMGT-functional V segments, including TRBV6-2 and TRBV6-3, could not be told apart with the 87-base-pair reads, so those segments were excluded. The presence/absence analyses assumed that sequencing depth was roughly uniform across donors, and that assumption may not be true. Most TCR sequences were observed very rarely across donors, whereas some public TCRs were present in many individuals. A later analysis found that TCR association rates varied across HLA loci, with DRB1 alleles showing the most associated TCRs and HLA-C alleles the fewest. In a later analysis, HLA-associated TCR beta chains were found to be more clonally expanded and to have lower generation probabilities than equally common non-associated chains. The study listed 164 TCR beta chains as associated with cytomegalovirus. Strong co-occurrence of HLA alleles, especially DR and DQ, made assigning TCR associations to individual alleles difficult. In a later analysis, most CMV-associated TCR beta chains were found to appear HLA-restricted, with HLA associations seemingly driven largely by CMV exposure.

This receptor was identified in a woman aged 25 to 39 in good health and CMV-seropositive. The sample taken for sequencing was PBMCs. The chain links TRBV7-9 with TRBJ2-7, and 9 junction bases match TRBD1. Read as DNA, the sequence is TGTGCCAGCAGCGCCGCGGCGGGACAGGGCTACGAGCAGTACTTC. Its coded protein is CASSAAAGQGYEQYF.